What follows describes a single TCR beta chain. Its antigen is not known. TCRdb independently ran MiXCR on the 5' RACE reads; one entry per CDR3 protein. The repertoire includes 1.5 million to 2 million distinct CDR3 sequences, roughly a third of them detected once, and 0.25% to 0.3% sits in the top ten. This sample stems from a study of identical twins. V was pared by 0 bases and J by 11 bases, with 25 bases between. Germline V gene lookup returns CDR1 GTSNPN and CDR2 SVGIG (reference sequence). The CDR3 has 16 amino acids. General observations from the study: The models systematically underestimated how much out-of-frame TCR alpha was shared in monozygotic twins. Carriage of fewer insertions was seen in abundant cord blood beta clonotypes, whereas memory repertoires showed none.

The clonotype comes from a newborn girl in good health. Sample: cord blood. This rearrangement joins TRBV30 to TRBJ1-2; D perhaps matches TRBD1 (5 bases). As DNA, the CDR3 is TGTGCCTGGAGTGTAGGGTGGGGAGGGGCGGCTATGCTTTACACCTTC. It is translated as CAWSVGWGGAAMLYTF.